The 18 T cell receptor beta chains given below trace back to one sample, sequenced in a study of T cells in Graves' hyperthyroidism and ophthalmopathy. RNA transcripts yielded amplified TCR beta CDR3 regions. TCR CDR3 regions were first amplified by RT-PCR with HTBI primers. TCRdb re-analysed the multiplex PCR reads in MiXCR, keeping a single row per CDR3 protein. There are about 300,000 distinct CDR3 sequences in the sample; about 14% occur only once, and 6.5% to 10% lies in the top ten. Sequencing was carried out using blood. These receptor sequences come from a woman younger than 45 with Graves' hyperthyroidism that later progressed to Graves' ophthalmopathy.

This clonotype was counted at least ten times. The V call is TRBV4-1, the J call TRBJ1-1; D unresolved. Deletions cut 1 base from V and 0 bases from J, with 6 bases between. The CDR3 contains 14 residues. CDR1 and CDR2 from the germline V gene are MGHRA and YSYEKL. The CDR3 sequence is CASSQGRMNTEAFF. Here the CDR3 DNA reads TGCGCCAGCAGCCAAGGACGTATGAACACTGAAGCTTTCTTT.

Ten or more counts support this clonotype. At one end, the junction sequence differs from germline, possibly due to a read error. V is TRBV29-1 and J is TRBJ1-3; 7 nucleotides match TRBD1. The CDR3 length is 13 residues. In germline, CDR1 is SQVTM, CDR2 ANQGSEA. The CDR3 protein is CSAQTGSGDTIYF. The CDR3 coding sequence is TGCAGCGCGCAGACAGGGTCTGGAGACACCATATATTTT.

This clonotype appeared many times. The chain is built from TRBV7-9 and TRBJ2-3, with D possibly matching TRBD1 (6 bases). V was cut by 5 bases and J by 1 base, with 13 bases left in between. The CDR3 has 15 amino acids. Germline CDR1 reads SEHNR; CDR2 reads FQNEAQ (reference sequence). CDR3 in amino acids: CASSPGAEGTDTQYF. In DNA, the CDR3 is TGTGCCAGCAGCCCAGGGGCAGAGGGCACAGATACGCAGTATTTT.

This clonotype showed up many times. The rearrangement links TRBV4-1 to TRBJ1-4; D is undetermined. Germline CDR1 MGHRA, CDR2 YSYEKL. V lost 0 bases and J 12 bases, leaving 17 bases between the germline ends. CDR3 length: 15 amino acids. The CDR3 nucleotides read TGCGCCAGCAGCCAAGATAGTAGTCAGGCCGGAGAACTGTTTTTT. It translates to CASSQDSSQAGELFF.

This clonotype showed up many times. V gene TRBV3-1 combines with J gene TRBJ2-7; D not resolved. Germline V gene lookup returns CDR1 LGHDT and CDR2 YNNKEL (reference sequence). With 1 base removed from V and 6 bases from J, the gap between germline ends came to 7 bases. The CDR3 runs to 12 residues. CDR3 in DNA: TGTGCCAGCAGCCAAGTTCCGGCCGAGCAGTACTTC. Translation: CASSQVPAEQYF.

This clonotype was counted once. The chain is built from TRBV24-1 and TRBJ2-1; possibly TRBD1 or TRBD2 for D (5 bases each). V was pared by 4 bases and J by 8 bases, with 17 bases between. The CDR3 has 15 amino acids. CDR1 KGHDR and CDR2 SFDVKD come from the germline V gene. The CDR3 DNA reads TGTGCCACCAGTGAACTGGACACCCCGAGGGATGAGCAGTTCTTC. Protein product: CATSELDTPRDEQFF.

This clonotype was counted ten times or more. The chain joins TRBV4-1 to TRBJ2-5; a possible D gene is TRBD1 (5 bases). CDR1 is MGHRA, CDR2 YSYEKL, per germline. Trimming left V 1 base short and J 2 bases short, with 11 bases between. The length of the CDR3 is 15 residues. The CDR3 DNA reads TGCGCCAGCAGCCAAGGGACACCTACACAAGAGACCCAGTACTTC. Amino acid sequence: CASSQGTPTQETQYF.

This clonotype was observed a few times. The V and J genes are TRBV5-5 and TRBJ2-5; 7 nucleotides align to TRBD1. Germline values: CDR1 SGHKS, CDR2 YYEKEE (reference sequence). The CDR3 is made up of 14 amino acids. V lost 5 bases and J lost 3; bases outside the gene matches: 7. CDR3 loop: CASSSGQVEETQYF. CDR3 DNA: TGTGCCAGCAGTTCAGGACAGGTCGAAGAGACCCAGTACTTC.

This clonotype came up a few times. CDR3: CSARPAGPFDEQYF. CDR3 nucleotides: TGCAGTGCCCGACCGGCAGGCCCCTTTGACGAGCAGTACTTC. The J gene is TRBJ2-7, the V gene TRBV20-1; D gene uncertain. Germline lookup yields CDR1 DFQATT and CDR2 SNEGSKA (reference sequence). Trimming left V 6 bases short and J 5 bases short, with 20 bases between. CDR3 size: 14 residues.

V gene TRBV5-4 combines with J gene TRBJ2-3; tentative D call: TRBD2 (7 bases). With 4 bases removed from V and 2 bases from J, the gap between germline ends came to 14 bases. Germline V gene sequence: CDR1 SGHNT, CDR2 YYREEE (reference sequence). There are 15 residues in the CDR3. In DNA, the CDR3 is TGTGCCAGCAGCCCGTGGGGGGGCCTCACAGATACGCAGTATTTT. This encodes CASSPWGGLTDTQYF.

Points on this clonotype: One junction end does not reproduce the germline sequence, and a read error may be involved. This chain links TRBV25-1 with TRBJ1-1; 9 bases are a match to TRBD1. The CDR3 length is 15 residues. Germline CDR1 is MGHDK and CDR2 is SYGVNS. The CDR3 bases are TGTGCCAGCACTGAAACAGGGGGCGGGAACACTGAAGCTTTCTTT. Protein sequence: CASTETGGGNTEAFF.

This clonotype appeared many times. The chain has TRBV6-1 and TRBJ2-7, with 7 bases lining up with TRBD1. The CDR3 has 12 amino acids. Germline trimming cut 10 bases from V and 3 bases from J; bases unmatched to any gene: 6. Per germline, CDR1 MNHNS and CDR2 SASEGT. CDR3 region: CATKTGNYEQYF. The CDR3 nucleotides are TGTGCCACTAAGACAGGGAACTACGAGCAGTACTTC.

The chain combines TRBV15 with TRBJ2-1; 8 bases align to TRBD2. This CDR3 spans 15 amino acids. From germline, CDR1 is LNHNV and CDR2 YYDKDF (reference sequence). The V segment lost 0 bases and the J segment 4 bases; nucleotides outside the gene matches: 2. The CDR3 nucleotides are TGTGCCACCAGCAGAGAAACTAGCGGTTACAATGAGCAGTTCTTC. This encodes CATSRETSGYNEQFF.

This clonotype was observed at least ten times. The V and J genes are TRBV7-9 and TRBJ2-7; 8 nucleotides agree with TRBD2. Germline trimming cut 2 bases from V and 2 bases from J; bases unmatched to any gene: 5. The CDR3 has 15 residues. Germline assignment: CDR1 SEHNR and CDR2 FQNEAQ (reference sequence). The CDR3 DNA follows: TGTGCCAGCAGCTTATCGGGAGGGAATGCCTACGAGCAGTACTTC. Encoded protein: CASSLSGGNAYEQYF.

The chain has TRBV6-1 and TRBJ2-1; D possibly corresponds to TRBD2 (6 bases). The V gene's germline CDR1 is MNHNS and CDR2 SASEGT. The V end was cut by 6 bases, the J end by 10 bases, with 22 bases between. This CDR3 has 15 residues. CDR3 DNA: TGTGCCAGCAGCCGCGGCACTAGCTTTCTAGTGGAGCAGTTCTTC. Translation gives CASSRGTSFLVEQFF.

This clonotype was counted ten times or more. The CDR3 DNA is TGCAGTGCACAAAACAGGGAAGGTCACTACGAGCAGTACTTC. Translating it yields CSAQNREGHYEQYF. The chain links TRBV20-1 to TRBJ2-7, with D possibly matching TRBD1 (6 bases). The V end lost 6 bases, the J end lost 3 bases, and 18 bases lay between the germline ends. This CDR3 is 14 amino acids long. The germline CDR1 and CDR2 sequences are DFQATT and SNEGSKA (reference sequence).

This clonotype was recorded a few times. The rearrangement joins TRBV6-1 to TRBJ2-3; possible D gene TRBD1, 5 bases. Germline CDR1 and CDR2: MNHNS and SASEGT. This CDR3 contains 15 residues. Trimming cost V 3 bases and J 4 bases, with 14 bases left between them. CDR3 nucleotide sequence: TGTGCCAGCAGTGAGGCTCCGCAGGGTGCAGATACGCAGTATTTT. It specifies CASSEAPQGADTQYF.

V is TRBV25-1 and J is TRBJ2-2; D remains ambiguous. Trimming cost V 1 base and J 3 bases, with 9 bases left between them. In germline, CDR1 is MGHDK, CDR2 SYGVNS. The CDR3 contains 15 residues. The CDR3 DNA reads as TGTGCCAGCAGTGAATCAGTTCATTACACCGGGGAGCTGTTTTTT. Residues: CASSESVHYTGELFF.